This T cell receptor beta chain was identified in a study of blood T cells in healthy people across ages. Study-wide results and limits: Both naive CD4+ cell counts and diversity were greater in long-lived donors than in aged donors.

Using a J-beta primer mix together with a sample-barcoded 5' primer, a second PCR was run for roughly 7 to 11 cycles. TCRdb redid the calling of the 5' RACE reads with MiXCR, one entry per CDR3 protein. The data show 920,000 or so distinct CDR3 sequences, more than 35% seen once. Donors ranged from roughly 6 to 90 years old and were healthy Caucasians in Russia. PBMCs were isolated at a quantity of at least 7 million per sample. Of note for this clonotype: Its specificity is unknown.

Germline values: CDR1 SGHAT, CDR2 FQNNGV. The length of the CDR3 is 18 residues. Trimming cost V 1 base and J 0 bases, with 16 bases left between them. This clonotype was obtained from a woman between 55 and 75 years old in good health. Input material: blood. The chain is built from TRBV11-2 and TRBJ2-1, with D maybe TRBD2 (6 bases). CDR3 bases: TGTGCCAGCAGCTTAGTTGTCCTAGCGCGATCCTCCTACAATGAGCAGTTCTTC. This gives the protein CASSLVVLARSSYNEQFF.